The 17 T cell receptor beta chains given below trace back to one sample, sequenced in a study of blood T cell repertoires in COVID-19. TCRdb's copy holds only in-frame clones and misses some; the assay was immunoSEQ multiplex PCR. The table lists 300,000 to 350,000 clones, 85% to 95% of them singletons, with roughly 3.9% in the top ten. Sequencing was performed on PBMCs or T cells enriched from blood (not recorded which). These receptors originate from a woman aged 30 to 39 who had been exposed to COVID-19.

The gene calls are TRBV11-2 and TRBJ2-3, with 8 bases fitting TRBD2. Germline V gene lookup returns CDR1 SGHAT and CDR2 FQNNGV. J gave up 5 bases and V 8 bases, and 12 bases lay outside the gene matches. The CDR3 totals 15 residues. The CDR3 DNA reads TGTGCCAGCCGTGTAACGGGGGGGCTTGGAGATACGCAGTATTTT. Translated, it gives CASRVTGGLGDTQYF.

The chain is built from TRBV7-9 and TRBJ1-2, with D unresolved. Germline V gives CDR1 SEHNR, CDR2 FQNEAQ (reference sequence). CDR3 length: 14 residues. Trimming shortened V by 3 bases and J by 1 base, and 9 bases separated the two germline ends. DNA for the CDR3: TGTGCCAGCAGCTTTATCTCAGATAACTATGGCTACACCTTC. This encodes CASSFISDNYGYTF.

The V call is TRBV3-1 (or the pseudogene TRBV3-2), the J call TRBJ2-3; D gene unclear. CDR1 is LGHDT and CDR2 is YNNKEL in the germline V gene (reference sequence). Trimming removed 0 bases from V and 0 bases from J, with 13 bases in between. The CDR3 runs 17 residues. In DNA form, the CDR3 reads TGTGCCAGCAGCCAAGATCCCCTGGCGGCTAGCACAGATACGCAGTATTTT. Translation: CASSQDPLAASTDTQYF.

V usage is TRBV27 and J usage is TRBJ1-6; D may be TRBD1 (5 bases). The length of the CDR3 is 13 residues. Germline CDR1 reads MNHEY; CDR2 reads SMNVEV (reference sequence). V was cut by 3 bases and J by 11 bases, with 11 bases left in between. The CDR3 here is CASSFGANPPLHF. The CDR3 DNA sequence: TGTGCCAGCAGTTTTGGGGCAAATCCACCCCTCCACTTT.

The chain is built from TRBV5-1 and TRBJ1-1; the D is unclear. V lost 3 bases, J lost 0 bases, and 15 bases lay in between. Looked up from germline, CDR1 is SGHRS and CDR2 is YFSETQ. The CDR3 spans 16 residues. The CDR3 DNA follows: TGCGCCAGCAGCTCAAGGACGGGAATTTTGAACACTGAAGCTTTCTTT. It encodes CASSSRTGILNTEAFF. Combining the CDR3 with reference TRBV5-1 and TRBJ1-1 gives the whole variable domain KAGVTQTPRYLIKTRGQQVTLSCSPISGHRSVSWYQQTPGQGLQFLFEYFSETQRNKGNFPGRFSGRQFSNSRSEMNVSTLELGDSALYLCASSSRTGILNTEAFFGQGTRLTVV.

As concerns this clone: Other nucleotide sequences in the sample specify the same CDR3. The CDR3 spells CASSMGGANEKLFF. The CDR3 nucleotides read TGTGCCAGTAGTATGGGAGGTGCTAATGAAAAACTGTTTTTT. The V call is TRBV19, the J call TRBJ1-4; D is uncertain. V was trimmed by 3 bases and J by 3 bases, leaving 8 bases between them. The CDR3 covers 14 residues. Germline V gives CDR1 LNHDA, CDR2 SQIVND (reference sequence). Filled out from reference TRBV19 and TRBJ1-4, the complete variable domain reads DGGITQSPKYLFRKEGQNVTLSCEQNLNHDAMYWYRQDPGQGLRLIYYSQIVNDFQKGDIAEGYSVSREKKESFPLTVTSAQKNPTAFYLCASSMGGANEKLFFGSGTQLSVL.

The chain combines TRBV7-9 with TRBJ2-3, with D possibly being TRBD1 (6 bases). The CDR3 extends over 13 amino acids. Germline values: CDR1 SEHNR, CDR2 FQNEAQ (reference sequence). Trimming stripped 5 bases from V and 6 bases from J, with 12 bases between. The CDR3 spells CASSPLGADTQYF. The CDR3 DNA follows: TGTGCCAGCAGCCCCCTGGGGGCGGATACGCAGTATTTT.

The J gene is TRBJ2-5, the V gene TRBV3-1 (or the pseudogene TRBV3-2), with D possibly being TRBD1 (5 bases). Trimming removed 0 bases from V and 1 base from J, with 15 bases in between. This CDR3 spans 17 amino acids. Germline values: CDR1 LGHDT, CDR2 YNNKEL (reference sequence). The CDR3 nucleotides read TGTGCCAGCAGCCAAGATTTTGGCACAGGCCCCCAAGAGACCCAGTACTTC. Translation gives CASSQDFGTGPQETQYF.

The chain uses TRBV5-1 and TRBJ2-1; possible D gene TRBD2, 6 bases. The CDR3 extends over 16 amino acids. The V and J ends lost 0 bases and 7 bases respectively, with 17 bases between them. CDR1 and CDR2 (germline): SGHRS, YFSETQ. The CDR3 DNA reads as TGCGCCAGCAGCTTGGCAGGGCGGGGTAGGATTAATGAGCAGTTCTTC. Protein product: CASSLAGRGRINEQFF.

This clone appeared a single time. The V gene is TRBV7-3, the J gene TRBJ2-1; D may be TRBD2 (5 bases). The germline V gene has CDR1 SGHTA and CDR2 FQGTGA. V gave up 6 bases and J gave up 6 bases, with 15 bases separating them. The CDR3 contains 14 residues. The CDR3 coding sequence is TGTGCCAGCAGTCCTAGACGGGAATCCAATGAGCAGTTCTTC. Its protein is CASSPRRESNEQFF.

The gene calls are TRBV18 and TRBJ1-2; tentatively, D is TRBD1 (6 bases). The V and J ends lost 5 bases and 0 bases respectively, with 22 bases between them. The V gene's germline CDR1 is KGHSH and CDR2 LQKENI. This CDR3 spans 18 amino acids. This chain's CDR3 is CASSKTGSLLRANYGYTF. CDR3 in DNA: TGTGCCAGCTCAAAGACAGGCTCCCTCCTCAGGGCTAACTATGGCTACACCTTC.

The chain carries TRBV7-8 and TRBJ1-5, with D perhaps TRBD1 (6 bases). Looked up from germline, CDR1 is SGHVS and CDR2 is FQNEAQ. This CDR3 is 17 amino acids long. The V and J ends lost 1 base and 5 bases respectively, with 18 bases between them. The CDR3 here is CASSLGTRGGRYQPQHF. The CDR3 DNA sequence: TGTGCCAGCAGCTTAGGGACCCGGGGGGGGCGATATCAGCCCCAGCATTTT.

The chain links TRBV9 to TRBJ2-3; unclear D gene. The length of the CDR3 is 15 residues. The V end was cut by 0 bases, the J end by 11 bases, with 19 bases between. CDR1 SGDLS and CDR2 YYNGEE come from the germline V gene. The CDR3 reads CASSVVGDPLSEQYF. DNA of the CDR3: TGTGCCAGCAGCGTAGTGGGCGATCCCCTTTCGGAGCAGTATTTT.

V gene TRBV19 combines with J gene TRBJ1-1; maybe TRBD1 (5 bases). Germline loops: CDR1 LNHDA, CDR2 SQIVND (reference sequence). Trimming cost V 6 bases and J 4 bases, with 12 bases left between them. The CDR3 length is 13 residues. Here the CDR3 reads CASRQARGTEAFF. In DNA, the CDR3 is TGTGCCAGTAGACAGGCGCGGGGCACTGAAGCTTTCTTT.

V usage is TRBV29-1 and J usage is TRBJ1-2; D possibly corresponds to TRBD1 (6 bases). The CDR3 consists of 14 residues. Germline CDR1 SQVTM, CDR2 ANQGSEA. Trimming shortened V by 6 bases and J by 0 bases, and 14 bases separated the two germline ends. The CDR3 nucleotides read TGCAGCGTAACAGGGAAATTAGCTAACTATGGCTACACCTTC. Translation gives CSVTGKLANYGYTF.

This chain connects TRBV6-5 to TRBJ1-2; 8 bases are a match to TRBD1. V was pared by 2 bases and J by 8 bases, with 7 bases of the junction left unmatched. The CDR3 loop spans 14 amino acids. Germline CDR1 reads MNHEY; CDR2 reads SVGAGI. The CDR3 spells CASSYAGRGLGYTF. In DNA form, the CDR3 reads TGTGCCAGCAGTTACGCAGGCAGGGGGCTAGGCTACACCTTC.

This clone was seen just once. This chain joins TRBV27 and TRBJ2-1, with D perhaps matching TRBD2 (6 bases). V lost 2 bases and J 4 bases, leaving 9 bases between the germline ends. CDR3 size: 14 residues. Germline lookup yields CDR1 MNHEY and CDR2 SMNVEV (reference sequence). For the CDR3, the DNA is TGTGCCAGCAGTTTAGGAGGGGAATACAATGAGCAGTTCTTC. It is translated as CASSLGGEYNEQFF.